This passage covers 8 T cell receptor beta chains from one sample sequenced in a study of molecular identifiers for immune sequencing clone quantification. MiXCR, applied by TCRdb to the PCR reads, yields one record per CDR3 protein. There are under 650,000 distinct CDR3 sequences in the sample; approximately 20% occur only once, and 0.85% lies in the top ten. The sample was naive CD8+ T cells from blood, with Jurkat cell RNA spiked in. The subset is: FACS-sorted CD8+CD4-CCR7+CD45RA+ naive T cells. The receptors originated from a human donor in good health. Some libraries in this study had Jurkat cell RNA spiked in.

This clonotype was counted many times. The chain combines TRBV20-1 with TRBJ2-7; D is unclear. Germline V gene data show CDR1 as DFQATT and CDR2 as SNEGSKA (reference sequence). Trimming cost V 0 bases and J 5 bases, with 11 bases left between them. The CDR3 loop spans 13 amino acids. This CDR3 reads CSARDLQSNEQYF. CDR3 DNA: TGCAGTGCTAGAGACCTCCAGAGTAACGAGCAGTACTTC.

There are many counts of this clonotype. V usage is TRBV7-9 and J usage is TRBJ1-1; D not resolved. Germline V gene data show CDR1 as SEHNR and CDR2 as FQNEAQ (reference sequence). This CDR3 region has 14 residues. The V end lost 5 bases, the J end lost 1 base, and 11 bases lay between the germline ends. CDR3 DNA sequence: TGTGCCAGCAGCAATCCCCCGGAGAACACTGAAGCTTTCTTT. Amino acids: CASSNPPENTEAFF.

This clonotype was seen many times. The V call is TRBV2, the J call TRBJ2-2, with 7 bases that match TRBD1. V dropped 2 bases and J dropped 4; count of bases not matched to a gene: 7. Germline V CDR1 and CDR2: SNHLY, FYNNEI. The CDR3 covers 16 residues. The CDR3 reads CASSEYKGGLTGELFF. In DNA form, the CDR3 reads TGTGCCAGCAGTGAATATAAAGGGGGCCTCACCGGGGAGCTGTTTTTT.

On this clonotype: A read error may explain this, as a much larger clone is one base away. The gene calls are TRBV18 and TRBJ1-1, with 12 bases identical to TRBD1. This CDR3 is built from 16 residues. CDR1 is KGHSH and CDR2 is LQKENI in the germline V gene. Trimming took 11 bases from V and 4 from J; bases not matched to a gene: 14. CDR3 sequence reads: CACHSGTGGEGTEAFF. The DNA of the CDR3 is TGTGCCTGCCACAGCGGGACAGGGGGCGAGGGCACTGAAGCTTTCTTT.

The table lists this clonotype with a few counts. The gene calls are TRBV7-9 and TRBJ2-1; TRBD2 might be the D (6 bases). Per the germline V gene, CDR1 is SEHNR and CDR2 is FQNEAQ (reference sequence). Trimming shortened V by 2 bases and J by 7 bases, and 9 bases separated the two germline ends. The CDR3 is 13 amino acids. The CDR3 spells CASSLSGDNEQFF. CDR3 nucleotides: TGTGCCAGCAGCTTATCGGGGGATAATGAGCAGTTCTTC.

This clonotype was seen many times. The CDR3 DNA reads TGTGCCAGCAGTTCCGGACTGAGTTATGGCTACACCTTC. Amino acids: CASSSGLSYGYTF. The chain recombines TRBV28 with TRBJ1-2; D is undetermined. The CDR3 length is 13 residues. CDR1 is MDHEN, CDR2 SYDVKM, per germline. Trimming pared 4 bases from V and 5 bases from J, leaving 11 bases between.

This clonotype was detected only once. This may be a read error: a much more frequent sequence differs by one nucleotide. The CDR3 sequence is CSVPGQGAAGGLFF. CDR3 DNA sequence: TGCAGCGTCCCTGGTCAGGGGGCTGCCGGGGGGCTGTTTTTT. This rearrangement joins TRBV29-1 to TRBJ2-2; 8 bases map to TRBD1. The CDR3 is 14 residues long. Germline V gives CDR1 SQVTM, CDR2 ANQGSEA.

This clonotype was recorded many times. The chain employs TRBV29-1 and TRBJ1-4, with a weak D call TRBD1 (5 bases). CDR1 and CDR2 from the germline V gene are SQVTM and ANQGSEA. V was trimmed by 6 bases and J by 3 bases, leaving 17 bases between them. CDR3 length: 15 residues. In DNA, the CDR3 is TGCAGCGTCGCTGGGGGGAGGCTTGCTAATGAAAAACTGTTTTTT. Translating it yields CSVAGGRLANEKLFF.